The 21 T cell receptor beta chains below come from one sample, sequenced in a study of cytomegalovirus exposure and HLA in healthy donors. Clones were read by immunoSEQ multiplex PCR, and TCRdb kept only the in-frame ones, dropping some. In the table there are 110,000 to 150,000 clones, more than 85% of which are singletons. Input material: PBMCs. These receptors were collected from a young man in good health and CMV-seronegative.

The gene calls are TRBV2 and TRBJ2-7; 12 bases line up with TRBD1. Germline loops: CDR1 SNHLY, CDR2 FYNNEI. The CDR3 is 13 amino acids. Unmatched junction bases numbered 4, after V lost 6 bases and J lost 7 bases. The CDR3 loop is CASRGTGGMEQYF. The CDR3 DNA reads as TGTGCCAGCAGGGGGACAGGGGGCATGGAGCAGTACTTC.

CDR3 region: CASSFPLLAGGPSTDTQYF. CDR3 DNA: TGTGCCAGCAGCTTTCCACTTCTAGCGGGAGGGCCAAGCACAGATACGCAGTATTTT. This chain joins TRBV11-2 and TRBJ2-3, with 12 positions matching TRBD2. The CDR3 consists of 19 residues. J gave up 0 bases and V 3 bases, and 10 bases lay outside the gene matches. Germline loops: CDR1 SGHAT, CDR2 FQNNGV.

This chain connects TRBV6-6 to TRBJ2-5, with D possibly matching TRBD1 (8 bases). Trimming removed 5 bases at V and 5 bases at J, with 15 bases between. The V gene's germline CDR1 is MNHNY and CDR2 SVGAGI (reference sequence). The CDR3 has 14 residues. The DNA for the CDR3 is TGTGCCAGCAGTACGACAGGGGAGGGGGAGACCCAGTACTTC. It encodes CASSTTGEGETQYF.

J is TRBJ2-1 and V is TRBV25-1; TRBD2 agrees at 13 bases. The CDR3 length is 17 residues. Germline CDR1 reads MGHDK; CDR2 reads SYGVNS. V shed 3 bases and J 7 bases; nucleotides not matched to a gene: 9. The CDR3 sequence: CASSDLTSGGAGNEQFF. CDR3 nucleotide sequence: TGTGCCAGCAGTGATCTCACTAGCGGGGGGGCCGGGAATGAGCAGTTCTTC.

The chain employs TRBV10-3 and TRBJ2-2; 10 bases line up with TRBD2. J gave up 5 bases and V 2 bases, and 5 bases lay outside the gene matches. CDR1 ENHRY and CDR2 SYGVKD come from the germline V gene. The CDR3 sequence is 16 residues long. As DNA, the CDR3 is TGTGCCATCAGTGAGAGGCCTAGCGGGAGAACCGGGGAGCTGTTTTTT. Translation gives CAISERPSGRTGELFF.

The rearrangement joins TRBV5-8 to TRBJ2-2; 10 bases agree with TRBD1. The CDR3 consists of 15 residues. From germline, CDR1 is SGHTS and CDR2 YDEGEE. J lost 6 bases, V lost 5 bases, and 7 bases had no gene match. CDR3 nucleotide sequence: TGTGCCAGCAGGACCGGGACAGGGGTCCCCGGGGAGCTGTTTTTT. It codes for CASRTGTGVPGELFF.

The chain joins TRBV2 to TRBJ2-5, with 7 nucleotides matching TRBD1. The CDR3 runs 13 residues. In germline, CDR1 is SNHLY, CDR2 FYNNEI. V trimming: 7 bases; J trimming: 2 bases; junction bases outside the gene matches: 4. CDR3 coding DNA: TGTGCCAGCACCGGGACAGAGCAAGAGACCCAGTACTTC. Translating gives CASTGTEQETQYF.

V and J are TRBV9 and TRBJ1-2; the D gene is possibly TRBD1 (6 bases). CDR3 length: 16 amino acids. The germline V gene has CDR1 SGDLS and CDR2 YYNGEE. V lost 4 bases and J 0 bases, leaving 16 bases between the germline ends. CDR3 amino acids: CASSPGGAGPNYGYTF. DNA for the CDR3: TGTGCCAGCAGCCCGGGGGGGGCCGGTCCTAACTATGGCTACACCTTC.

The J gene is TRBJ2-5, the V gene TRBV10-3; no clear D gene. Germline CDR1 and CDR2: ENHRY and SYGVKD. Trimming pared 3 bases from V and 2 bases from J, leaving 13 bases between. There are 15 residues in the CDR3. CDR3 in amino acids: CAISDLVAEQETQYF. CDR3 nucleotides: TGTGCCATCAGTGACCTAGTAGCAGAGCAAGAGACCCAGTACTTC.

The chain has TRBV5-1 and TRBJ2-1, with 10 bases fitting TRBD2. The CDR3 consists of 16 residues. Germline CDR1 SGHRS, CDR2 YFSETQ. The V segment lost 0 bases and the J segment 4 bases; nucleotides outside the gene matches: 4. In DNA, the CDR3 is TGCGCCAGCAGCTTGGCGCTAGCGGGGGTATACAATGAGCAGTTCTTC. Translated, it gives CASSLALAGVYNEQFF.

V is TRBV5-4 and J is TRBJ2-5; D is perhaps TRBD1 (5 bases). Trimming removed 1 base from V and 3 bases from J, with 16 bases in between. The CDR3 runs 16 residues. Germline CDR1 reads SGHNT; CDR2 reads YYREEE (reference sequence). CDR3 sequence reads: CASSLKQGTGKETQYF. In DNA form, the CDR3 reads TGTGCCAGCAGCTTGAAGCAGGGTACAGGCAAAGAGACCCAGTACTTC.

V usage is TRBV5-1 and J usage is TRBJ2-1; the D gene is possibly TRBD1 (5 bases). This CDR3 is built from 14 residues. Trimming removed 0 bases at V and 6 bases at J, with 10 bases between. CDR1 and CDR2 from the germline V gene are SGHRS and YFSETQ. The CDR3 coding sequence is TGCGCCAGCAGCTTGGAGCCGACAGTCAATGAGCAGTTCTTC. Its protein is CASSLEPTVNEQFF. The variable domain in full, completed from reference TRBV5-1 and TRBJ2-1, reads KAGVTQTPRYLIKTRGQQVTLSCSPISGHRSVSWYQQTPGQGLQFLFEYFSETQRNKGNFPGRFSGRQFSNSRSEMNVSTLELGDSALYLCASSLEPTVNEQFFGPGTRLTVL.

The J gene is TRBJ2-3, the V gene TRBV7-8, with TRBD1 identical over 8 bases. The V gene end was trimmed by 1 base and the J gene end by 4 bases; junction bases not matched to a gene: 1. Germline V gene data show CDR1 as SGHVS and CDR2 as FQNEAQ. This CDR3 contains 14 residues. The DNA of the CDR3 is TGTGCCAGCAGCTTAGAACAGGGGGCAGATACGCAGTATTTT. As protein: CASSLEQGADTQYF.

The rearrangement joins TRBV27 to TRBJ1-5, with D perhaps TRBD1 (5 bases). Trimming left V 6 bases short and J 1 base short, with 10 bases between. The germline V gene has CDR1 MNHEY and CDR2 SMNVEV (reference sequence). The CDR3 is 14 residues long. The CDR3 DNA follows: TGTGCCAGCAGCGCCCCAGGGAGCAATCAGCCCCAGCATTTT. Translating it yields CASSAPGSNQPQHF.

The chain couples TRBV21-1 to TRBJ2-1; the table's D call of TRBD1 was not tested on the DNA. TRBV21-1 is a listed pseudogene. This CDR3 has 16 amino acids. DNA for the CDR3: TGTGCCAGCAGCAAAGCGCTTTGTAAGGGGAATAATGAGCAGTTCTTC. Its translation is CASSKALCKGNNEQFF.

The rearrangement links TRBV2 to TRBJ1-4; no clear D. Germline V gene lookup returns CDR1 SNHLY and CDR2 FYNNEI. V lost 2 bases and J 7 bases, leaving 11 bases between the germline ends. This CDR3 has 14 residues. In DNA form, the CDR3 reads TGTGCCAGCAGTGAAAATGGGCTACGTGAAAAACTGTTTTTT. Translated, it gives CASSENGLREKLFF.

The gene calls are TRBV9 and TRBJ2-2; TRBD2 might be the D (7 bases). Trimming took 3 bases from V and 4 from J, leaving 13 bases between them. CDR1 SGDLS and CDR2 YYNGEE come from the germline V gene. This CDR3 has 15 residues. In nucleotides, the CDR3 is TGTGCCAGCAGCGGCCGGGCGGGGGCCACCGGGGAGCTGTTTTTT. Protein product: CASSGRAGATGELFF.

The chain joins TRBV10-3 to TRBJ2-5; D perhaps matches TRBD1 (5 bases). Germline CDR1 reads ENHRY; CDR2 reads SYGVKD. The CDR3 is made up of 15 amino acids. V lost 4 bases to trimming and J lost 7 bases, with 19 bases between them. The CDR3 DNA reads as TGTGCCATCAGTGTTGGGAATGGGGCGTCAGGGACCCAGTACTTC. Translation gives CAISVGNGASGTQYF.

The chain couples TRBV29-1 to TRBJ1-5, with D maybe TRBD1 (6 bases). The CDR3 runs to 13 residues. The germline V gene encodes CDR1 SQVTM and CDR2 ANQGSEA. V lost 5 bases, J lost 6 bases, and 14 bases lay in between. The CDR3 protein is CSVSGGRVQPQHF. The CDR3 DNA sequence: TGCAGCGTTTCGGGGGGCCGGGTTCAGCCCCAGCATTTT.

The chain is built from TRBV15 and TRBJ1-2; TRBD1 matches 8 bases. V lost 1 base, J lost 5 bases, and 9 bases stayed unmatched. From germline, CDR1 is LNHNV and CDR2 YYDKDF (reference sequence). The CDR3 is 16 residues long. The CDR3 loop is CATSRVQGGLPYGYTF. The CDR3 DNA sequence: TGTGCCACCAGCAGAGTACAGGGGGGACTACCATATGGCTACACCTTC.

This clone was recorded only once. The V gene is TRBV11-2, the J gene TRBJ2-3; 8 bases align to TRBD2. The V gene's germline CDR1 is SGHAT and CDR2 FQNNGV. The trim removed 0 bases at V and 2 bases at J, leaving 7 bases unmatched. CDR3 length: 17 amino acids. CDR3 coding DNA: TGTGCCAGCAGCTTAGATACCCAGCGGGGGTTCACAGATACGCAGTATTTT. Translation: CASSLDTQRGFTDTQYF.